The 23 T cell receptor beta chains presented below share a single source sample, sequenced in a study of cytomegalovirus exposure and HLA in healthy donors. Amplification used 60 Vbeta primers and 13 Jbeta primers. Repertoires were generated with immunoSEQ multiplex PCR, while TCRdb's copy carries only in-frame clones and drops some. The data show about 190,000 clones, with 77% seen just once and approximately 2% held by the top ten. The sample consisted of PBMCs. These receptors were obtained from a woman aged 30 to 39 in good health and CMV-seropositive.

In this sample, this clone turned up once. The chain combines TRBV5-1 with TRBJ2-2; 8 positions agree with TRBD1. V lost 1 base to trimming and J lost 1 base; unmatched junction nucleotides: 3. The germline gives CDR1 SGHRS, CDR2 YFSETQ. The length of the CDR3 is 16 residues. CDR3 in DNA: TGCGCCAGCAGCTTGTTAGACAGGGGGAACACCGGGGAGCTGTTTTTT. Translated, it gives CASSLLDRGNTGELFF.

The chain joins TRBV2 to TRBJ2-6; perhaps TRBD1 as D (6 bases). This CDR3 comprises 16 residues. The V end lost 6 bases, the J end lost 2 bases, and 14 bases lay between the germline ends. CDR1 SNHLY and CDR2 FYNNEI come from the germline V gene. The chain's CDR3 is CASREDRGAGANVLTF. The CDR3 DNA reads TGTGCCAGCAGGGAGGACAGAGGAGCTGGGGCCAACGTCCTGACTTTC.

Note on this clone: Its ends do not fully match the called genes, so a read error is possible. The V gene is TRBV7-7, the J gene TRBJ2-1; D gene uncertain. Germline CDR1 SSHAT, CDR2 FNYEAQ (reference sequence). The CDR3 totals 13 residues. The CDR3 sequence is CASSLGEVNEQFF. For the CDR3, the DNA is TGTGCTAGCAGCTTAGGAGAGGTGAATGAGCAGTTCTTC.

This clone was recorded only once. The genes are TRBV7-9 and TRBJ1-1, with D perhaps TRBD1 (6 bases). Per the germline V gene, CDR1 is SEHNR and CDR2 is FQNEAQ (reference sequence). The length of the CDR3 is 14 residues. Trimming took off 8 bases at V and 6 bases at J, with 19 bases between the two ends. The CDR3 DNA follows: TGTGCCAGCGTCCACGGTGGACAGATCCCTGAAGCTTTCTTT. It codes for CASVHGGQIPEAFF. Combining the CDR3 with reference TRBV7-9 and TRBJ1-1 gives the whole variable domain DTGVSQNPRHKITKRGQNVTFRCDPISEHNRLYWYRQTLGQGPEFLTYFQNEAQLEKSRLLSDRFSAERPKGSFSTLEIQRTEQGDSAMYLCASVHGGQIPEAFFGQGTRLTVV.

The V and J genes are TRBV9 and TRBJ2-7; possible D gene TRBD2, 7 bases. V was trimmed by 4 bases and J by 2 bases, leaving 16 bases between them. There are 15 residues in the CDR3. The germline V gene has CDR1 SGDLS and CDR2 YYNGEE. CDR3 amino acids: CASSPPGGGPYEQYF. In nucleotides, the CDR3 is TGTGCCAGCAGCCCCCCGGGCGGGGGCCCCTACGAGCAGTACTTC.

The chain carries TRBV2 and TRBJ2-7; 7 bases map to TRBD1. V trimming: 3 bases; J trimming: 4 bases; junction bases outside the gene matches: 6. The CDR3 is 14 residues long. CDR1 and CDR2 from the germline V gene are SNHLY and FYNNEI. CDR3 sequence: CASSDRGHTYEQYF. CDR3 in DNA: TGTGCCAGCAGTGATAGGGGGCATACTTACGAGCAGTACTTC.

DNA of the CDR3: TGTGCCAGCAGGGGGACTAGCGGGAGTAACACCGGGGAGCTGTTTTTT. This sequence encodes CASRGTSGSNTGELFF. The chain carries TRBV27 and TRBJ2-2; TRBD2 aligns across 14 bases. The germline gives CDR1 MNHEY, CDR2 SMNVEV (reference sequence). Losses at the gene ends were 6 bases for V and 2 bases for J; bases not matched to a gene: 2. The CDR3 spans 16 residues.

The V call is TRBV7-9, the J call TRBJ1-4; 9 nucleotides line up with TRBD1. The germline CDR1 and CDR2 sequences are SEHNR and FQNEAQ (reference sequence). J lost 10 bases, V lost 5 bases, and 8 bases had no gene match. The CDR3 covers 14 residues. CDR3 residues: CASSQGQGTGKLFF. The DNA for the CDR3 is TGTGCCAGCAGCCAAGGACAGGGGACGGGAAAACTGTTTTTT.

The chain joins TRBV7-8 to TRBJ2-1, with a possible D match to TRBD2 (5 bases). The CDR3 runs to 16 residues. Trimming removed 4 bases from V and 9 bases from J, with 22 bases in between. Germline V gene sequence: CDR1 SGHVS, CDR2 FQNEAQ. CDR3 sequence reads: CASSSQPLVGWTEQFF. CDR3 DNA sequence: TGTGCCAGCAGCTCACAACCACTAGTAGGGTGGACTGAGCAGTTCTTC.

V is TRBV4-2 and J is TRBJ1-3; D not resolved. V was shortened by 1 base and J by 0 bases, with 7 bases between the two germline ends. Germline CDR1 is LGHNA and CDR2 is YNFKEQ. The CDR3 is 15 residues long. The CDR3 loop reads CASSQAGSSGNTIYF. As DNA, the CDR3 is TGTGCCAGCAGCCAAGCGGGATCCTCTGGAAACACCATATATTTT.

This clone has just a few counts. The gene calls are TRBV7-2 and TRBJ2-7; TRBD1 agrees at 9 bases. This CDR3 is 16 amino acids long. With 5 bases clipped from V and 2 bases from J, the junction kept 10 bases outside the gene matches. Germline CDR1 reads SGHTA; CDR2 reads FQGNSA. This CDR3 is CASSPDRGTGTYEQYF. The DNA of the CDR3 is TGTGCCAGCAGCCCAGACCGTGGGACAGGGACCTACGAGCAGTACTTC.

This clone turned up a few times. The CDR3 loop reads CAWRGTGVPYEQYF. The CDR3 nucleotides are TGTGCCTGGAGGGGGACAGGGGTACCCTACGAGCAGTACTTC. This rearrangement joins TRBV30 to TRBJ2-7; 10 nucleotides agree with TRBD1. V shed 3 bases and J 2 bases; nucleotides not matched to a gene: 4. The CDR3 extends over 14 amino acids. Germline CDR1 reads GTSNPN; CDR2 reads SVGIG (reference sequence).

The gene calls are TRBV18 and TRBJ2-3, with 13 bases fitting TRBD2. Germline values: CDR1 KGHSH, CDR2 LQKENI. The CDR3 runs 18 residues. The J segment lost 1 base and the V segment lost 3 bases, leaving 7 bases of the junction unmatched. CDR3: CASSPSLGLAGGTDTQYF. The CDR3 nucleotides read TGTGCCAGCTCACCTTCCCTCGGACTAGCGGGAGGCACAGATACGCAGTATTTT.

The V and J genes are TRBV9 and TRBJ2-4, with D maybe TRBD2 (6 bases). This CDR3 region has 16 residues. From germline, CDR1 is SGDLS and CDR2 YYNGEE. V gave up 0 bases and J gave up 5 bases, with 15 bases separating them. CDR3 residues: CASSVGVGGGENIQYF. The CDR3 DNA reads as TGTGCCAGCAGCGTAGGTGTTGGCGGCGGGGAAAACATTCAGTACTTC.

This clone was picked up a small number of times. V usage is TRBV4-3 and J usage is TRBJ1-1; unclear D gene. Trimming cost V 4 bases and J 1 base, with 22 bases left between them. CDR1 and CDR2 (germline): LGHNA, YSLEER. The CDR3 spans 18 residues. The CDR3 DNA is TGCGCCAGCAGCCCAATAGCCGTCGAGGGAGCAGAGAACACTGAAGCTTTCTTT. Encoded protein: CASSPIAVEGAENTEAFF.

In DNA form, the CDR3 reads TGTGCCAGCAGTCCGGTGTCGTGGGGCTACACCTTC. This translates into CASSPVSWGYTF. The rearrangement uses TRBV2 and TRBJ1-2; D is unclear. The germline V gene encodes CDR1 SNHLY and CDR2 FYNNEI. V was trimmed by 5 bases and J by 8 bases, leaving 12 bases between them. The CDR3 loop spans 12 amino acids. Complete variable domain (other parts from reference TRBV2 and TRBJ1-2): EPEVTQTPSHQVTQMGQEVILRCVPISNHLYFYWYRQILGQKVEFLVSFYNNEISEKSEIFDDQFSVERPDGSNFTLKIRSTKLEDSAMYFCASSPVSWGYTFGSGTRLTVV.

This clone occurred once. This sequence joins TRBV19 and TRBJ1-5; perhaps TRBD1 as D (5 bases). CDR3 length: 16 residues. Germline CDR1 and CDR2: LNHDA and SQIVND (reference sequence). Trimming cost V 2 bases and J 3 bases, with 14 bases left between them. The CDR3 is CASSIIGGADNQPQHF. The CDR3 nucleotides read TGTGCCAGTAGTATAATTGGCGGGGCAGACAATCAGCCCCAGCATTTT.

This clone appeared a single time. Mismatch with germline at one junction end may stem from a read error. V is TRBV7-9 and J is TRBJ1-5, with D possibly matching TRBD1 (5 bases). The CDR3 runs 15 residues. Germline CDR1 is SEHNR and CDR2 is FQNEAQ (reference sequence). The CDR3 spells CSSSSGGHSNQPQHF. Here the CDR3 DNA reads TGTTCCAGCAGCTCAGGTGGACATAGCAATCAGCCCCAGCATTTT.

The gene calls are TRBV6-6 and TRBJ2-7, with 10 bases lining up with TRBD2. The CDR3 contains 14 residues. Trimming at V came to 6 bases and at J to 4 bases, leaving 6 bases not matched to a gene. Per germline, CDR1 MNHNY and CDR2 SVGAGI (reference sequence). In nucleotides, the CDR3 is TGTGCCAGCAGATCACTAGCGGGACCGTACGAGCAGTACTTC. Encoded protein: CASRSLAGPYEQYF.

The CDR3 bases are TGTGCCAGTAGACAGGGGTTTGGCAATCAGCCCCAGCATTTT. Amino acids: CASRQGFGNQPQHF. The gene calls are TRBV2 and TRBJ1-5; 8 positions agree with TRBD1. The trim removed 9 bases at V and 2 bases at J, leaving 6 bases unmatched. Germline V gives CDR1 SNHLY, CDR2 FYNNEI. This CDR3 is built from 14 residues.

This chain connects TRBV15 to TRBJ2-7; D might be TRBD1 (5 bases). The CDR3 consists of 15 residues. Germline V CDR1 and CDR2: LNHNV, YYDKDF (reference sequence). Trimming removed 5 bases at V and 2 bases at J, with 16 bases between. The CDR3 region is CATSDFSQVTYEQYF. DNA for the CDR3: TGTGCCACCAGCGACTTCTCACAGGTTACCTACGAGCAGTACTTC.

The chain is built from TRBV6-5 and TRBJ1-2, with TRBD1 identical over 8 bases. Germline V gene lookup returns CDR1 MNHEY and CDR2 SVGAGI. V shed 6 bases and J 8 bases; nucleotides not matched to a gene: 5. This CDR3 has 12 residues. As DNA, the CDR3 is TGTGCCAGCAGCCTACAGGGGGGAGGCTACACCTTC. Translation gives CASSLQGGGYTF.

V is TRBV9 and J is TRBJ2-3, with 10 bases fitting TRBD2. Germline V gives CDR1 SGDLS, CDR2 YYNGEE. Trimming took 1 base from V and 0 from J; bases not matched to a gene: 5. The CDR3 sequence is 17 residues long. The CDR3 bases are TGTGCCAGCAGCGTACTGGGACTAGCGCCTAGCACAGATACGCAGTATTTT. It translates to CASSVLGLAPSTDTQYF.